This T cell receptor (beta chain) was sequenced during a study of blood T cell repertoires in COVID-19. Clones were sequenced by immunoSEQ multiplex PCR, and TCRdb holds only the in-frame ones, with some missing. Here the sample spans 250,000 to 300,000 clones, around 80% being singletons. The study recruited people aged about 18 to 90 years across around 24 US areas. Allocation to cohorts depended on clinical history reported by the participants. Within the 2 weeks before study entry, each person in the exposed group met a COVID-19 case. The sequencing input was PBMCs or T cells enriched from blood (not recorded which). The sequence was obtained from a man aged 40-49 years who had been exposed to COVID-19.

The chain's CDR3 is CASSDRIPRDTQYF. The CDR3 nucleotides are TGTGCCAGCAGTGATAGAATTCCCCGGGATACGCAGTATTTT. This chain links TRBV6-1 with TRBJ2-3; D is unresolved. CDR1 is MNHNS and CDR2 is SASEGT in the germline V gene. V was shortened by 3 bases and J by 6 bases, with 13 bases between the two germline ends. The CDR3 loop spans 14 amino acids.